This entry concerns a single TCR beta chain. Time point indicated: patch test 1, 2 weeks after DPC sensitization. Treatment denoted: therapeutic diphenylcyclopropenone sensitization with weekly scalp DPC. This specimen comes from a study of human T cells and chemical hapten exposure. Study overall: Weekly administration of diphenylcyclopropenone to the scalp of patients continued throughout the roughly 23-week study.

Using its own MiXCR run on the RACE reads, TCRdb lists one record per CDR3 protein. The data contain roughly 200,000 distinct CDR3 sequences, 20% to 25% of them singletons. The V and J ends lost 9 bases and 0 bases respectively, with 11 bases between them. This CDR3 has 14 amino acids. Germline CDR1 and CDR2: SGHTA and FQGNSA. The sample was whole blood, taken in connection with sensitization to the hapten diphenylcyclopropenone (DPC). The TCR sequence derives from a woman in her fifties or sixties with alopecia areata. Some clones in this sample may be carry-over from other donors' samples. V usage is TRBV7-2 and J usage is TRBJ2-2; tentatively, D is TRBD2 (6 bases). CDR3 sequence: CARSRDSNTGELFF. Here the CDR3 DNA reads TGTGCCAGATCCAGGGACTCGAACACCGGGGAGCTGTTTTTT.